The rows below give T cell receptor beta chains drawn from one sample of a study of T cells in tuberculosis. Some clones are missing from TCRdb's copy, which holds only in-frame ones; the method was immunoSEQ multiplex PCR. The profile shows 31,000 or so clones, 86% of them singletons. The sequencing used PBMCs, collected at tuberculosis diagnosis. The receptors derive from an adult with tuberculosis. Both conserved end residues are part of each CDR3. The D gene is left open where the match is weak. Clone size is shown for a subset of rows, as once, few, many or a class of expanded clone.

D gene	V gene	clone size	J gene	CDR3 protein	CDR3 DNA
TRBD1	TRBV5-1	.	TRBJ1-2	CASSPYFEGAEGYTF	TGCGCCAGCAGCCCCTACTTTGAGGGGGCGGAGGGCTACACCTTC
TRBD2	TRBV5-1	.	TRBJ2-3	CASSLAGTTSPDTQYF	TGCGCCAGCAGCTTGGCGGGGACTACCTCCCCAGATACGCAGTATTTT
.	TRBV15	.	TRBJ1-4	CATSPRQSTTNEKLFF	TGTGCCACCAGCCCTCGACAGTCCACAACTAATGAAAAACTGTTTTTT
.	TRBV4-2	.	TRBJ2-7	CASSQDGLYEQYF	TGTGCCAGCAGCCAAGATGGCCTCTACGAGCAGTACTTC
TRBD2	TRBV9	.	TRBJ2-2	CASSVKAGLNTGELFF	TGTGCCAGCAGCGTGAAAGCGGGGCTTAACACCGGGGAGCTGTTTTTT
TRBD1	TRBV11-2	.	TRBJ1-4	CASSYGQGGSEKLFF	TGTGCCAGCAGCTATGGACAGGGGGGAAGTGAAAAACTGTTTTTT
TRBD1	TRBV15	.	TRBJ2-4	CATSRDGTVSKNIQYF	TGTGCCACCAGCAGAGATGGGACAGTCTCTAAAAACATTCAGTACTTC
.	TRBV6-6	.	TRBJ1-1	CASSLDSNTEAFF	TGTGCCAGCAGTTTGGACAGCAACACTGAAGCTTTCTTT
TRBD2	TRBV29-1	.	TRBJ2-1	CSVDEGTSTIQNYEQFF	TGCAGCGTTGACGAAGGGACTAGCACGATCCAGAACTATGAGCAGTTCTTC
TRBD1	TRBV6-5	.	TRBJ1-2	CASRTGDSYGYTF	TGTGCCAGCAGGACAGGGGACAGCTATGGCTACACCTTC
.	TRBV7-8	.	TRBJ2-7	CASSQTTYYEQYF	TGTGCCAGCAGCCAGACTACTTACTACGAGCAGTACTTC
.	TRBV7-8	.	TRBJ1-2	CASSINRDYGYTF	TGTGCCAGCAGCATCAACAGGGACTATGGCTACACCTTC
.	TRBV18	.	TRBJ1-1	CASSPGGTTEAFF	TGTGCCAGCTCACCAGGGGGCACCACTGAAGCTTTCTTT
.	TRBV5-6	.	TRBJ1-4	CASHDSLHEKLFF	TGTGCCAGCCATGACAGCCTCCATGAAAAACTGTTTTTT
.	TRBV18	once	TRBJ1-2	CASSPGAGYGYTF	TGTGCCAGCTCACCAGGGGCAGGGTATGGCTACACCTTC
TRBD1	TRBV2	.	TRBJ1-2	CASSFDRGQGLYGYTF	TGTGCCAGCAGTTTCGACAGGGGGCAAGGACTCTATGGCTACACCTTC
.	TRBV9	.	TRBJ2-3	CASSVVGSGANTQYF	TGTGCCAGCAGCGTAGTCGGATCCGGAGCGAATACGCAGTATTTT
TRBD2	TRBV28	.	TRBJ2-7	CASTLKGTSYNF	TGTGCCAGCACCCTAAAGGGGACTAGCTATAACTTC
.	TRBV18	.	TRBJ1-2	CASSPPLEQSLSGYTF	TGTGCCAGCTCACCACCTTTAGAACAGTCTTTGAGTGGCTACACCTTC
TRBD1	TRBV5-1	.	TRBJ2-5	CASSSGQALLQETQYF	TGCGCCAGCAGCTCCGGACAGGCGCTCCTCCAAGAGACCCAGTACTTC
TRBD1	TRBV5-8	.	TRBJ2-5	CASSRDREETQYF	TGTGCCAGCAGCCGTGACAGGGAAGAGACCCAGTACTTC
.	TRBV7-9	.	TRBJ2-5	CASSLGLQETQYF	TGTGCCAGCAGCCTGGGACTTCAAGAGACCCAGTACTTC
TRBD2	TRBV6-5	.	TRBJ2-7	CASSSHGRGGYEQYF	TGTGCCAGCAGTTCCCACGGGCGGGGGGGCTACGAGCAGTACTTC
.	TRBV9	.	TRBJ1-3	CASSVGSRGGSGNTIYF	TGTGCCAGCAGCGTAGGGTCTCGAGGGGGCTCTGGAAACACCATATATTTT
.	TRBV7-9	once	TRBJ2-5	CASSLARGREEETQYF	TGTGCCAGCAGCTTAGCGCGTGGTAGAGAAGAAGAGACCCAGTACTTC
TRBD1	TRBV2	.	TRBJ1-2	CAGRTGVDYGYTF	TGTGCCGGAAGGACAGGGGTTGACTATGGCTACACCTTC
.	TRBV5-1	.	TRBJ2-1	CASSLERDNEQFF	TGCGCCAGCAGCCTGGAGAGAGATAATGAGCAGTTCTTC
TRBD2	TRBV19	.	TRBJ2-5	CASSTGGGGQETQYF	TGTGCCAGTAGTACCGGCGGGGGGGGACAAGAGACCCAGTACTTC
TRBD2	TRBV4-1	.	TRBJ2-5	CASSQAETSGGLSAQYF	TGCGCCAGCAGCCAAGCGGAGACTAGCGGGGGGTTGTCGGCCCAGTACTTC
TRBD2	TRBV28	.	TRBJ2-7	CASSGGTSGTEQYF	TGTGCCAGCAGTGGGGGGACTAGCGGGACCGAGCAGTACTTC
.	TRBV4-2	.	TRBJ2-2	CASSQALRANTGELFF	TGTGCCAGCAGCCAAGCTCTGCGGGCGAACACCGGGGAGCTGTTTTTT
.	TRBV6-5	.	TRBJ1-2	CASSPDKYGGYTF	TGTGCCAGCAGCCCCGACAAGTATGGTGGCTACACCTTC
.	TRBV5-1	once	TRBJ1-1	CASGPPGDTEAFF	TGCGCCAGCGGACCCCCAGGGGACACTGAAGCTTTCTTT
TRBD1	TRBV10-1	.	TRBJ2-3	CASRPGQGYTDTQYF	TGCGCCAGCAGACCGGGACAGGGGTACACAGATACGCAGTATTTT
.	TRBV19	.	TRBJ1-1	CASSIDTRNTEAFF	TGTGCCAGTAGTATAGACACAAGAAACACTGAAGCTTTCTTT
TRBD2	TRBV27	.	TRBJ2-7	CASSLYLAGEQYF	TGTGCCAGCAGTTTATACCTAGCGGGGGAGCAGTACTTC